These 18 T cell receptor beta chains originate from one sample sequenced in a study of metastatic and nonmetastatic thyroid tumors. TCRdb reanalyzed the PCR reads with MiXCR. This sample has 30,000 or so clones, with approximately 30% found just once. Each patient went into thyroid surgery without having received any treatment. The sample consisted of blood. The receptors stem from a female donor with papillary thyroid cancer or a benign thyroid nodule (not recorded which). Some clones in this sample may be carry-over from other donors' samples.

This clone occurred a few times. The CDR3 DNA sequence: TGTGCCAGCAGTTACGGTGGACACCCGAACACTGAAGCTTTCTTT. It specifies CASSYGGHPNTEAFF. The chain is built from TRBV6-5 and TRBJ1-1, with a weak D call TRBD1 (5 bases). The CDR3 consists of 15 residues. CDR1 is MNHEY and CDR2 is SVGAGI in the germline V gene. Trimming shortened V by 2 bases and J by 1 base, and 11 bases separated the two germline ends.

This clone was observed a few times. This chain uses TRBV24-1 with TRBJ2-1, with TRBD1 matching over 9 bases. Germline CDR1 KGHDR, CDR2 SFDVKD. V shed 4 bases and J 9 bases; nucleotides not matched to a gene: 9. The CDR3 has 15 amino acids. CDR3 in amino acids: CATSDSGTGKSEQFF. DNA of the CDR3: TGTGCCACCAGTGACTCCGGGACAGGGAAGAGTGAGCAGTTCTTC.

This clone was counted between two and nine times. The V call is TRBV29-1, the J call TRBJ1-2; D is perhaps TRBD1 (5 bases). Germline V gene lookup returns CDR1 SQVTM and CDR2 ANQGSEA. Trimming cost V 4 bases and J 8 bases, with 14 bases left between them. The CDR3 is made up of 12 amino acids. In DNA, the CDR3 is TGCAGCGTTGGAACTCAGGGCGGCGGCTACACCTTC. It codes for CSVGTQGGGYTF.

V and J are TRBV3-1 and TRBJ2-7, with D possibly TRBD2 on 6 matching bases. CDR3 length: 14 amino acids. Germline V lookup: CDR1 LGHDT, CDR2 YNNKEL (reference sequence). V was shortened by 3 bases and J by 4 bases, with 13 bases between the two germline ends. Here the CDR3 DNA reads TGTGCCAGCAGCCACGGCGGGGAGTCATACGAGCAGTACTTC. It encodes CASSHGGESYEQYF.

The gene calls are TRBV20-1 and TRBJ2-1; D call uncertain. CDR3 length: 12 amino acids. Trimming left V 3 bases short and J 3 bases short, with 6 bases between. Germline V gene data show CDR1 as DFQATT and CDR2 as SNEGSKA (reference sequence). CDR3 coding DNA: TGCAGTGCTAGCGGAGACTACAATGAGCAGTTCTTC. Its protein is CSASGDYNEQFF.

Worth noting for this clone: One end of the junction varies from germline; a read error may be responsible. The same CDR3 arises from other DNA sequences in this sample as well. The J gene is TRBJ2-2, the V gene TRBV7-6, with a possible D match to TRBD1 (6 bases). This CDR3 has 15 residues. Germline CDR1 and CDR2: SGHVS and FNYEAQ. In DNA, the CDR3 is TGTGCCAGCAGAGGGGGTAGGGGCGACACCGGGGAGCTTTTTTTT. Its protein is CASRGGRGDTGELFF.

The sample holds many counts of this clone. At one end, the junction sequence differs from germline, possibly due to a read error. The CDR3 loop is CASSLAPSSHEQYF. The CDR3 DNA reads TGCGCCAGCAGCTTGGCCCCTAGCAGCCACGAGCAGTACTTC. This chain links TRBV5-4 with TRBJ2-7; TRBD2 might be the D (5 bases). The germline gives CDR1 SGHNT, CDR2 YYREEE (reference sequence). The CDR3 spans 14 residues. Full variable domain (rest looked up from reference TRBV5-4 and TRBJ2-7): ETGVTQSPTHLIKTRGQQVTLRCSSQSGHNTVSWYQQALGQGPQFIFQYYREEENGRGNFPPRFSGLQFPNYSSELNVNALELDDSALYLCASSLAPSSHEQYFGPGTRLTVT.

A word on this clone: No conserved phenylalanine or tryptophan is present at the end of the CDR3, so a read error is the likely explanation. V is TRBV11-1 and J is TRBJ2-3; D ambiguous. V lost 5 bases to trimming and J lost 2 bases, with 14 bases between them. CDR1 SGHAT and CDR2 FQDESV come from the germline V gene (reference sequence). This CDR3 spans 15 amino acids. CDR3 DNA sequence: TGTGCCAGCAGCATCGGTGGCGCATCCACAGATACGCAGTATTCT. Translated, it gives CASSIGGASTDTQYS.

This clone is classed as medium-sized. The chain couples TRBV12-3 or TRBV12-4 to TRBJ2-7; either TRBD1 or TRBD2 may fit D (5 bases each). V was trimmed by 6 bases and J by 5 bases, leaving 17 bases between them. This CDR3 is 14 amino acids long. CDR3 amino acids: CASRLADRYDEQYF. Written as DNA, the CDR3 is TGTGCCAGCAGGCTAGCCGACAGATACGACGAGCAGTACTTC.

This clone was detected many times. The chain links TRBV19 to TRBJ2-1; no clear D gene. Germline V gene data show CDR1 as LNHDA and CDR2 as SQIVND (reference sequence). This CDR3 has 14 residues. V dropped 3 bases and J dropped 6 bases, with 12 bases sitting between them. CDR3 in amino acids: CASSMALRGNEQFF. The CDR3 DNA reads TGTGCCAGTAGTATGGCCCTACGAGGCAATGAGCAGTTCTTC. Full variable domain (rest looked up from reference TRBV19 and TRBJ2-1): DGGITQSPKYLFRKEGQNVTLSCEQNLNHDAMYWYRQDPGQGLRLIYYSQIVNDFQKGDIAEGYSVSREKKESFPLTVTSAQKNPTAFYLCASSMALRGNEQFFGPGTRLTVL.

The gene calls are TRBV7-2 and TRBJ1-2, with TRBD1 matching over 7 bases. The CDR3 totals 13 residues. The germline CDR1 and CDR2 sequences are SGHTA and FQGNSA. The J segment lost 3 bases and the V segment lost 6 bases, leaving 4 bases of the junction unmatched. The CDR3 region is CASRSDRDYGYTF. In DNA, the CDR3 is TGTGCCAGCAGATCTGACAGGGACTATGGCTACACCTTC.

This clone was counted only a few times. J is TRBJ2-5 and V is TRBV6-1, with D possibly TRBD1 on 5 matching bases. The V and J ends lost 2 bases and 6 bases respectively, with 25 bases between them. The CDR3 contains 18 residues. In germline, CDR1 is MNHNS, CDR2 SASEGT. The CDR3 sequence: CASSEIPPGRALSKTQYF. The CDR3 DNA is TGTGCCAGCAGTGAAATTCCGCCTGGCAGGGCGCTATCTAAGACCCAGTACTTC.

The chain links TRBV4-3 to TRBJ2-1; 7 positions match TRBD2. There are 13 residues in the CDR3. Unmatched junction bases numbered 0, after V lost 1 base and J lost 6 bases. The V gene's germline CDR1 is LGHNA and CDR2 YSLEER. This CDR3 reads CASSQGGGNEQFF. CDR3 coding DNA: TGCGCCAGCAGCCAAGGGGGGGGCAATGAGCAGTTCTTC.

V usage is TRBV19 and J usage is TRBJ1-5; no reliable D call. V dropped 7 bases and J dropped 7 bases, with 17 bases sitting between them. This CDR3 comprises 14 residues. Germline CDR1 LNHDA, CDR2 SQIVND (reference sequence). The chain's CDR3 is CASIPSPGAQPQHF. The CDR3 bases are TGTGCCAGTATTCCCTCCCCAGGAGCACAGCCCCAGCATTTT.

This chain links TRBV20-1 with TRBJ2-1; TRBD2 matches at 7 bases. Germline assignment: CDR1 DFQATT and CDR2 SNEGSKA (reference sequence). The CDR3 length is 14 residues. Trimming cost V 5 bases and J 7 bases; bases outside gene matches: 11. CDR3 sequence reads: CSALAVGLCNEQFF. The CDR3 DNA reads as TGCAGTGCTCTAGCGGTGGGGCTTTGTAATGAGCAGTTCTTC.

With respect to this clone: At one end, the junction sequence differs from germline, possibly due to a read error. The chain uses TRBV7-3 and TRBJ2-1; weak D call: TRBD2 (6 bases). The CDR3 length is 14 residues. Per germline, CDR1 SGHTA and CDR2 FQGTGA. The chain's CDR3 is CASSFGSGNNEQFF. CDR3 DNA sequence: TGTGCGAGCAGCTTCGGTAGCGGCAACAATGAGCAGTTCTTC. Full variable domain (rest looked up from reference TRBV7-3 and TRBJ2-1): GAGVSQTPSNKVTEKGKYVELRCDPISGHTALYWYRQSLGQGPEFLIYFQGTGAADDSGLPNDRFFAVRPEGSVSTLKIQRTERGDSAVYLCASSFGSGNNEQFFGPGTRLTVL.

This clone was recorded at least ten times. This may be a read error, as it is one base from a much larger clone. Other DNA sequences in this specimen translate into the identical CDR3. This chain uses TRBV27 with TRBJ1-1; no firm D call. The CDR3 is made up of 15 amino acids. V dropped 5 bases and J dropped 2 bases, with 15 bases sitting between them. From germline, CDR1 is MNHEY and CDR2 SMNVEV (reference sequence). The CDR3 nucleotides are TGTGCCAGCAGTCTAACGGGCCGAGCAAACACTGAAGCTTTCTTT. Residues: CASSLTGRANTEAFF.

This clone showed up many times. The CDR3 is CAWSVWGAGEQFF. Written as DNA, the CDR3 is TGTGCCTGGAGTGTCTGGGGGGCGGGCGAGCAGTTCTTC. The chain has TRBV30 and TRBJ2-1, with D perhaps given as TRBD1 or TRBD2 (6 bases each). CDR3 length: 13 residues. V shed 0 bases and J shed 10 bases, with 13 bases lying between them. Looked up from germline, CDR1 is GTSNPN and CDR2 is SVGIG (reference sequence).